Listed here are 21 T cell receptor beta chains from one sample, sequenced in a study of metastatic and nonmetastatic thyroid tumors (dated by TCRdb to between 2020 and 2021). Before undergoing thyroid surgery, none of the patients had been given any kind of treatment. Library preparation employed PCR. Sequencing was performed on an Illumina HiSeq 4000. The public reads were quality trimmed at Q25 with fastp and then assembled into clones with MiXCR by TCRdb, keeping productive beta chains. This sample lists some 46,000 clones; about 22% were detected once. Around 3.2% of the sample is in the top ten clones. The sample consisted of blood. All receptors come from a male donor with papillary thyroid cancer or a benign thyroid nodule (not recorded which). Some clones in this sample may be carry-over from other donors' samples.

Many counts were recorded for this clone. This chain links TRBV7-8 with TRBJ2-7; no clear D gene. This CDR3 has 13 residues. CDR1 is SGHVS and CDR2 is FQNEAQ in the germline V gene. With 8 bases removed from V and 6 bases from J, the gap between germline ends came to 17 bases. Here the CDR3 reads CASQETLGREQYF. DNA for the CDR3: TGTGCCAGCCAAGAGACCCTTGGGCGCGAGCAGTACTTC.

V gene TRBV20-1 combines with J gene TRBJ1-5, with TRBD1 identical over 8 bases. In germline, CDR1 is DFQATT, CDR2 SNEGSKA (reference sequence). There are 13 residues in the CDR3. Trimming took 7 bases from V and 0 from J; bases not matched to a gene: 2. The CDR3 is CSGQGNSNQPQHF. The CDR3 DNA follows: TGCAGTGGACAGGGGAATAGCAATCAGCCCCAGCATTTT.

This clone was observed at least ten times. The same CDR3 can be traced to other DNA sequences in this sample. The V call is TRBV29-1, the J call TRBJ2-5; D gene unclear. The CDR3 runs 13 residues. Trimming shortened V by 3 bases and J by 7 bases, and 15 bases separated the two germline ends. The V gene's germline CDR1 is SQVTM and CDR2 ANQGSEA. CDR3 bases: TGCAGCGTTGAGGAAACCCCTCCGTCGACCCAGTACTTC. Residues: CSVEETPPSTQYF.

This chain connects TRBV6-2 or TRBV6-3 to TRBJ1-2; D remains unclear. V dropped 1 base and J dropped 4 bases, with 10 bases sitting between them. The CDR3 covers 14 residues. Per germline, CDR1 MNHEY and CDR2 SVGEGT. Here the CDR3 reads CASSYFGPSYGYTF. Written as DNA, the CDR3 is TGTGCCAGCAGTTACTTCGGACCGTCCTATGGCTACACCTTC.

V is TRBV12-3 or TRBV12-4 and J is TRBJ2-5; D could derive from TRBD1 or TRBD2 (5 bases each). This CDR3 spans 14 amino acids. V was cut by 5 bases and J by 7 bases, with 17 bases left in between. The CDR3 DNA reads as TGTGCCAGCAGTCCCGGGACCACCACGGGGACCCAGTACTTC. It translates to CASSPGTTTGTQYF.

In this sample, this clone turned up many times. The chain combines TRBV4-2 with TRBJ2-5; D could derive from TRBD1 or TRBD2 (6 bases each). Germline V lookup: CDR1 LGHNA, CDR2 YNFKEQ. This CDR3 region has 14 residues. Trimming stripped 1 base from V and 5 bases from J, with 11 bases between. The CDR3 DNA is TGTGCCAGCAGCCAAGCGACAGGAGGGGAGACCCAGTACTTC. Translating gives CASSQATGGETQYF.

The chain employs TRBV30 and TRBJ1-2; no reliable D call. The CDR3 has 13 amino acids. Trimming removed 0 bases from V and 5 bases from J, with 10 bases in between. CDR1 and CDR2 (germline): GTSNPN, SVGIG (reference sequence). CDR3 region: CAWSVLWGYGYTF. The CDR3 DNA reads TGTGCCTGGAGTGTACTATGGGGTTATGGCTACACCTTC. The whole variable domain, remainder taken from reference TRBV30 and TRBJ1-2, is SQTIHQWPATLVQPVGSPLSLECTVEGTSNPNLYWYRQAAGRGLQLLFYSVGIGQISSEVPQNLSASRPQDRQFILSSKKLLLSDSGFYLCAWSVLWGYGYTFGSGTRLTVV.

This clone was seen repeatedly, ten times or more. This chain links TRBV2 with TRBJ1-1; 7 nucleotides match TRBD1. V was clipped by 6 bases and J by 1 base; unmatched bases: 8. This CDR3 is 15 amino acids long. Germline V lookup: CDR1 SNHLY, CDR2 FYNNEI. Written as DNA, the CDR3 is TGTGCCAGCAGCGGACCTACAGGGGCGAACACTGAAGCTTTCTTT. Protein sequence: CASSGPTGANTEAFF.

This clone appeared many times. This sequence joins TRBV20-1 and TRBJ1-2; maybe TRBD1 (5 bases). V lost 0 bases to trimming and J lost 2 bases, with 16 bases between them. The CDR3 has 16 amino acids. The germline V gene encodes CDR1 DFQATT and CDR2 SNEGSKA (reference sequence). In DNA form, the CDR3 reads TGCAGTGCTAGAGATCCTCTAGGTGGGGGGAACTATGGCTACACCTTC. As protein: CSARDPLGGGNYGYTF.

Many counts were recorded for this clone. The same CDR3 is also encoded by other DNA sequences in this sample. The V and J genes are TRBV13 and TRBJ2-4, with a possible D match to TRBD2 (6 bases). V gave up 0 bases and J gave up 8 bases, with 11 bases separating them. The CDR3 covers 14 residues. The germline gives CDR1 PRHDT, CDR2 FYEKMQ (reference sequence). CDR3 sequence reads: CASSLGTRRDIQYF. DNA for the CDR3: TGTGCCAGCAGCTTAGGGACGCGGAGGGACATTCAGTACTTC.

This clone was recorded many times. A much more abundant neighbour one base away suggests this may be a read error. Other DNA sequences in the sample encode the same CDR3. V gene TRBV11-2 combines with J gene TRBJ1-2; D gene uncertain. Germline values: CDR1 SGHAT, CDR2 FQNNGV. This CDR3 region has 13 residues. Trimming cost V 3 bases and J 2 bases, with 7 bases left between them. As DNA, the CDR3 is TGTGCCAGCAGCTTCGGCGCGAACTATGGCTACACCTTC. Protein: CASSFGANYGYTF.

This clone has at least ten counts. The rearrangement uses TRBV19 and TRBJ2-6, with D perhaps matching TRBD1 or TRBD2 (5 bases each). Between the trimmed V and J ends, which lost 5 bases and 1 base, there was a span of 9 bases. Germline-derived CDR1 and CDR2 are LNHDA and SQIVND (reference sequence). The CDR3 is 15 amino acids. Here the CDR3 reads CASSLGGSGANVLTF. The CDR3 DNA sequence: TGTGCCAGTAGTCTTGGGGGATCTGGGGCCAACGTCCTGACTTTC.

The sample holds many counts of this clone. J is TRBJ2-3 and V is TRBV5-1; no clear D gene. CDR1 is SGHRS, CDR2 YFSETQ, per germline. The CDR3 has 12 amino acids. The V end was cut by 4 bases, the J end by 4 bases, with 7 bases between. The CDR3 is CASSEWADTQYF. The CDR3 nucleotides read TGCGCCAGCAGCGAGTGGGCAGATACGCAGTATTTT. Full variable domain (rest looked up from reference TRBV5-1 and TRBJ2-3): KAGVTQTPRYLIKTRGQQVTLSCSPISGHRSVSWYQQTPGQGLQFLFEYFSETQRNKGNFPGRFSGRQFSNSRSEMNVSTLELGDSALYLCASSEWADTQYFGPGTRLTVL.

This clone was picked up many times. The chain links TRBV7-6 to TRBJ2-1; no clear D. The CDR3 spans 13 residues. V was pared by 2 bases and J by 3 bases, with 5 bases between. CDR1 and CDR2 (germline): SGHVS, FNYEAQ. This CDR3 is CASSLNNYNEQFF. CDR3 bases: TGTGCCAGCAGCTTAAACAACTACAATGAGCAGTTCTTC.

A few counts support this clone. Germline is not matched at one junction end, which may reflect a read error. The J gene is TRBJ1-3, the V gene TRBV6-1; D is undetermined. The CDR3 is made up of 9 amino acids. Looked up from germline, CDR1 is MNHNS and CDR2 is SASEGT. The CDR3 bases are TGTGCCAGCAGTGAAGCGATGGAGTTT. It specifies CASSEAMEF.

The V gene is TRBV9, the J gene TRBJ2-3; D ambiguous. Germline CDR1 and CDR2: SGDLS and YYNGEE. CDR3 length equals 15 residues. V was cut by 0 bases and J by 3 bases, with 11 bases left in between. CDR3: CASSVEPQRTDTQYF. The CDR3 DNA reads as TGTGCCAGCAGCGTAGAACCTCAAAGAACAGATACGCAGTATTTT.

This clone was counted at least ten times. A much larger clone lies a single base off, so this may be a read error. This is likely a read error, given that the CDR3 carries no conserved phenylalanine or tryptophan at its end. This sequence joins TRBV5-6 and TRBJ1-2; no clear D. V lost 4 bases to trimming and J lost 1 base, with 11 bases between them. This CDR3 is built from 14 residues. From germline, CDR1 is SGHDT and CDR2 YYEEEE. CDR3 amino acids: CASSPLGDNYGYTS. The CDR3 bases are TGTGCCAGCAGCCCCCTGGGTGATAACTATGGCTACACCTCC.

This clone appeared a few times. The chain carries TRBV28 and TRBJ2-6, with D maybe TRBD1 (6 bases). Germline V lookup: CDR1 MDHEN, CDR2 SYDVKM. This CDR3 contains 19 residues. V dropped 6 bases and J dropped 1 base, with 22 bases sitting between them. Here the CDR3 DNA reads TGTGCCAGCAGCTCCTTGAGGGACAATCTTCTTTCTGGGGCCAACGTCCTGACTTTC. Its translation is CASSSLRDNLLSGANVLTF.

V usage is TRBV5-1 and J usage is TRBJ2-7; 11 nucleotides match TRBD1. V lost 0 bases and J lost 4; bases outside the gene matches: 3. The germline CDR1 and CDR2 sequences are SGHRS and YFSETQ. This CDR3 is built from 15 residues. This chain's CDR3 is CASSLEDRGRYEQYF. The CDR3 DNA reads TGCGCCAGCAGCTTGGAGGACAGGGGGCGGTACGAGCAGTACTTC.

The V and J genes are TRBV2 and TRBJ1-2, with D tentatively TRBD1 (6 bases). This CDR3 comprises 13 residues. The ends were cut back, 11 bases at V and 4 bases at J, with 17 bases in the middle. Looked up from germline, CDR1 is SNHLY and CDR2 is FYNNEI. CDR3 coding DNA: TGTGCCGTCCCAGGGCGGGACACCTATGGCTACACCTTC. Amino acid sequence: CAVPGRDTYGYTF.

The chain joins TRBV7-3 to TRBJ2-1; 8 bases map to TRBD2. V dropped 4 bases and J dropped 8; count of bases not matched to a gene: 7. CDR3 length: 14 residues. The germline CDR1 and CDR2 sequences are SGHTA and FQGTGA. The CDR3 DNA reads TGTGCCAGCAGCTCGGGGGGGCCCAGCGATGAGCAGTTCTTC. Protein: CASSSGGPSDEQFF.